The 20 T cell receptor beta chains given below trace back to one sample, sequenced in a study of cytomegalovirus exposure and HLA in healthy donors. A multiplex PCR was run with 60 Vbeta primers and 13 Jbeta primers. Clones were read by immunoSEQ multiplex PCR, and TCRdb kept only the in-frame ones, dropping some. The repertoire table contains 150,000 to 200,000 clones. Sequencing input: PBMCs. Receptor source: a young man in good health and CMV-seronegative.

The CDR3 sequence: CASSGDRMEGTEAFF. As DNA, the CDR3 is TGTGCCAGCAGTGGGGACAGGATGGAGGGGACTGAAGCTTTCTTT. The chain has TRBV2 and TRBJ1-1; 8 bases align to TRBD1. CDR3 length: 15 amino acids. CDR1 and CDR2 (germline): SNHLY, FYNNEI. The junction had 9 bases not matched to a gene; V was cut back by 4 bases and J by 5 bases.

This chain connects TRBV10-1 to TRBJ2-2, with TRBD2 as a possible D gene (6 bases). V was trimmed by 3 bases and J by 7 bases, leaving 12 bases between them. This CDR3 has 14 residues. Germline assignment: CDR1 WNHNN and CDR2 SYGVQD (reference sequence). Here the CDR3 reads CASSDNRGIGELFF. The CDR3 nucleotides are TGCGCCAGCAGTGATAACCGGGGGATCGGGGAGCTGTTTTTT.

V gene TRBV30 combines with J gene TRBJ2-1; tentatively, D is TRBD2 (5 bases). Per the germline V gene, CDR1 is GTSNPN and CDR2 is SVGIG (reference sequence). The CDR3 has 12 amino acids. The V end was cut by 8 bases, the J end by 8 bases, with 16 bases between. The DNA of the CDR3 is TGTGCCCACTCACGGGGATCGCATGAGCAGTTCTTC. Translated, it gives CAHSRGSHEQFF. Using reference TRBV30 and TRBJ2-1 for the parts outside the CDR3, the full variable domain is SQTIHQWPATLVQPVGSPLSLECTVEGTSNPNLYWYRQAAGRGLQLLFYSVGIGQISSEVPQNLSASRPQDRQFILSSKKLLLSDSGFYLCAHSRGSHEQFFGPGTRLTVL.

CDR3 protein: CASSYHRGLQETQYF. The DNA of the CDR3 is TGTGCCAGCAGTTATCACAGGGGTCTCCAAGAGACCCAGTACTTC. The chain uses TRBV6-5 and TRBJ2-5; 7 nucleotides match TRBD1. Trimming removed 3 bases from V and 1 base from J; junction bases left unmatched: 5. The CDR3 runs to 15 residues. The germline V gene encodes CDR1 MNHEY and CDR2 SVGAGI.

The J gene is TRBJ1-3, the V gene TRBV10-3, with 8 bases fitting TRBD1. V dropped 4 bases and J dropped 4; count of bases not matched to a gene: 9. The CDR3 spans 16 residues. Per germline, CDR1 ENHRY and CDR2 SYGVKD. The CDR3 bases are TGTGCCATCAGTGGGGGACAGGTCATGTCAGGAAACACCATATATTTT. Protein product: CAISGGQVMSGNTIYF.

This chain connects TRBV5-1 to TRBJ1-2; 7 bases align to TRBD1. The CDR3 contains 14 residues. The junction had 6 bases not matched to a gene; V was cut back by 0 bases and J by 7 bases. Germline values: CDR1 SGHRS, CDR2 YFSETQ. CDR3: CASSLDGGGTGYTF. The CDR3 DNA is TGCGCCAGCAGCTTGGATGGAGGGGGCACTGGCTACACCTTC.

The chain recombines TRBV28 with TRBJ2-5, with 9 bases identical to TRBD1. J lost 0 bases, V lost 6 bases, and 5 bases had no gene match. CDR1 and CDR2 from the germline V gene are MDHEN and SYDVKM. The CDR3 contains 15 residues. The CDR3 sequence is CASRGTGRYQETQYF. CDR3 nucleotide sequence: TGTGCCAGCAGAGGGACAGGGCGATACCAAGAGACCCAGTACTTC. The full variable domain, with the rest looked up from reference TRBV28 and TRBJ2-5, is DVKVTQSSRYLVKRTGEKVFLECVQDMDHENMFWYRQDPGLGLRLIYFSYDVKMKEKGDIPEGYSVSREKKERFSLILESASTNQTSMYLCASRGTGRYQETQYFGPGTRLLVL.

This sequence joins TRBV6-1 and TRBJ2-7, with 8 positions matching TRBD2. This CDR3 region has 15 residues. V was pared by 7 bases and J by 0 bases, with 8 bases of the junction left unmatched. Germline assignment: CDR1 MNHNS and CDR2 SASEGT. The CDR3 bases are TGTGCCAGCAAACGGGAGGGCCCCAGCTCCTACGAGCAGTACTTC. It is translated as CASKREGPSSYEQYF.

V usage is TRBV18 and J usage is TRBJ2-3; a possible D gene is TRBD2 (6 bases). V lost 2 bases, J lost 8 bases, and 17 bases lay in between. The germline V gene has CDR1 KGHSH and CDR2 LQKENI. This CDR3 contains 15 residues. CDR3 nucleotides: TGTGCCAGCTCACCAGGGACGGGAGCCCGAGTTACGCAGTATTTT. Residues: CASSPGTGARVTQYF.

The DNA for the CDR3 is TGTGCCAGCAGCGTAGAAGACAGGGAAAATGAAAAACTGTTTTTT. Encoded protein: CASSVEDRENEKLFF. The gene calls are TRBV9 and TRBJ1-4, with 7 bases identical to TRBD1. Trimming took 0 bases from V and 5 from J; bases not matched to a gene: 4. The CDR3 runs 15 residues. CDR1 SGDLS and CDR2 YYNGEE come from the germline V gene.

The chain joins TRBV19 to TRBJ1-2, with TRBD1 matching 9 bases. The CDR3 is 15 amino acids. J lost 5 bases, V lost 3 bases, and 7 bases had no gene match. Germline CDR1 and CDR2: LNHDA and SQIVND (reference sequence). In DNA form, the CDR3 reads TGTGCCAGTAGTATGAAGGGACAGGGTGGGTATGGCTACACCTTC. Amino acid sequence: CASSMKGQGGYGYTF. The full variable domain, completed using reference TRBV19 and TRBJ1-2, is DGGITQSPKYLFRKEGQNVTLSCEQNLNHDAMYWYRQDPGQGLRLIYYSQIVNDFQKGDIAEGYSVSREKKESFPLTVTSAQKNPTAFYLCASSMKGQGGYGYTFGSGTRLTVV.

The gene calls are TRBV6-5 and TRBJ2-3; possible D gene TRBD2, 6 bases. The CDR3 is made up of 15 amino acids. The V end lost 3 bases, the J end lost 2 bases, and 12 bases lay between the germline ends. CDR1 is MNHEY and CDR2 is SVGAGI in the germline V gene. The CDR3: CASSYGRMVTDTQYF. For the CDR3, the DNA is TGTGCCAGCAGTTATGGGAGGATGGTCACAGATACGCAGTATTTT.

This CDR3 is CASSPGISYEQYF. For the CDR3, the DNA is TGTGCCAGCAGTCCAGGGATATCCTACGAGCAGTACTTC. V gene TRBV27 combines with J gene TRBJ2-7, with D perhaps TRBD1 (5 bases). Trimming took off 5 bases at V and 1 base at J, with 9 bases between the two ends. The CDR3 totals 13 residues. Germline CDR1 MNHEY, CDR2 SMNVEV (reference sequence).

The DNA of the CDR3 is TGTGCCAGCAGTCCAGGGGCTAGCGGGGATTACGAGCAGTACTTC. Its translation: CASSPGASGDYEQYF. J is TRBJ2-7 and V is TRBV6-1; 9 bases align to TRBD2. The CDR3 length is 15 residues. Germline V CDR1 and CDR2: MNHNS, SASEGT. After removal of 5 bases from V and 4 bases from J, the junction contained 9 bases not matched to a gene.

This sequence joins TRBV18 and TRBJ1-1; D gene uncertain. From germline, CDR1 is KGHSH and CDR2 LQKENI. Trimming pared 3 bases from V and 2 bases from J, leaving 4 bases between. This CDR3 contains 12 residues. DNA for the CDR3: TGTGCCAGCTCACCCACTAACACTGAAGCTTTCTTT. Translating gives CASSPTNTEAFF.

The rearrangement links TRBV9 to TRBJ1-1, with 8 positions matching TRBD1. CDR3 length: 15 residues. In germline, CDR1 is SGDLS, CDR2 YYNGEE. With 3 bases clipped from V and 3 bases from J, the junction kept 7 bases outside the gene matches. The CDR3 loop reads CASSAPTGVHTEAFF. Here the CDR3 DNA reads TGTGCCAGCAGCGCACCGACAGGGGTACACACTGAAGCTTTCTTT.

The chain uses TRBV5-1 and TRBJ2-1; 8 nucleotides line up with TRBD2. This CDR3 contains 15 residues. V lost 4 bases to trimming and J lost 7 bases; unmatched junction nucleotides: 10. Germline CDR1 is SGHRS and CDR2 is YFSETQ. This CDR3 reads CASSPGLAMGNEQFF. The DNA of the CDR3 is TGCGCCAGCAGCCCCGGACTAGCCATGGGGAATGAGCAGTTCTTC.

V gene TRBV5-4 combines with J gene TRBJ2-5, with 12 bases fitting TRBD1. With 4 bases clipped from V and 6 bases from J, the junction kept 4 bases outside the gene matches. CDR1 SGHNT and CDR2 YYREEE come from the germline V gene (reference sequence). The CDR3 consists of 14 residues. The CDR3 sequence is CASSQGQGAQTQYF. The CDR3 nucleotides are TGTGCCAGCAGCCAGGGACAGGGGGCGCAGACCCAGTACTTC.

The rearrangement uses TRBV2 and TRBJ1-5; TRBD1 aligns across 7 bases. The V gene end was trimmed by 10 bases and the J gene end by 5 bases; junction bases not matched to a gene: 8. The CDR3 extends over 13 amino acids. Germline-derived CDR1 and CDR2 are SNHLY and FYNNEI. The CDR3 bases are TGTGCCATCTCGAGGGGGCCCGATCAGCCCCAGCATTTT. Amino acid sequence: CAISRGPDQPQHF.

The chain is built from TRBV7-9 and TRBJ2-1; D unclear. Germline CDR1 reads SEHNR; CDR2 reads FQNEAQ (reference sequence). The ends were cut back, 3 bases at V and 2 bases at J, with 11 bases in the middle. The CDR3 sequence is 15 residues long. CDR3 bases: TGTGCCAGCAGCTTCTCGGGTCTTGCCTACAATGAGCAGTTCTTC. It encodes CASSFSGLAYNEQFF.